This T cell receptor (beta chain) was captured in a study of blood T cell repertoires in COVID-19. Study summary: Whether acute or convalescent, the COVID-19 samples came from the United States, Italy and Spain. PBMCs, B-cell-depleted T cells, or T cells were the source of the cDNA or gDNA that made up the material.

The CDR3 is 13 amino acids. CDR1 and CDR2 from the germline V gene are GTSNPN and SVGIG (reference sequence). Deletions cut 0 bases from V and 8 bases from J, with 8 bases between. This clone came up once. Sequenced by immunoSEQ multiplex PCR; TCRdb stores in-frame clones only, minus some. The sample yields 60,000 to 85,000 clones, under 80% seen once. Sequences were obtained from peripheral blood. The chain uses TRBV30 and TRBJ1-6; no clear D. The TCR was taken from a human donor with acute or convalescent COVID-19. The donor label of this sample is uncertain. The CDR3 DNA reads TGTGCCTGGAGTGTACAATCCGATTCACCCCTCCACTTT. Amino acids: CAWSVQSDSPLHF.